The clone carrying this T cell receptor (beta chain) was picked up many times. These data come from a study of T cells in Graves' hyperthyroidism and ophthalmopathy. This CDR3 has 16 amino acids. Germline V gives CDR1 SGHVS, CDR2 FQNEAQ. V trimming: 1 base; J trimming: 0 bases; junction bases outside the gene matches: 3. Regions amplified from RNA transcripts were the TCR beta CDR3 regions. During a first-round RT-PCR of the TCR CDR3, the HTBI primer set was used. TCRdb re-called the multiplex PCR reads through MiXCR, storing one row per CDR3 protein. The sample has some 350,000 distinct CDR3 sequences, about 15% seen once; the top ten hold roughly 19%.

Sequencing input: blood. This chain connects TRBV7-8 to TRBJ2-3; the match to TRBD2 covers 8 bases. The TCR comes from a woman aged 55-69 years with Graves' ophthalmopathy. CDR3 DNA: TGTGCCAGCAGCTTAGTCGCGGGAGGAAGCACAGATACGCAGTATTTT. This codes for CASSLVAGGSTDTQYF. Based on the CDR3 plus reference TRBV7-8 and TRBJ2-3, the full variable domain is GAGVSQSPRYKVAKRGQDVALRCDPISGHVSLFWYQQALGQGPEFLTYFQNEAQLDKSGLPSDRFFAERPEGSVSTLKIQRTQQEDSAVYLCASSLVAGGSTDTQYFGPGTRLTVL.